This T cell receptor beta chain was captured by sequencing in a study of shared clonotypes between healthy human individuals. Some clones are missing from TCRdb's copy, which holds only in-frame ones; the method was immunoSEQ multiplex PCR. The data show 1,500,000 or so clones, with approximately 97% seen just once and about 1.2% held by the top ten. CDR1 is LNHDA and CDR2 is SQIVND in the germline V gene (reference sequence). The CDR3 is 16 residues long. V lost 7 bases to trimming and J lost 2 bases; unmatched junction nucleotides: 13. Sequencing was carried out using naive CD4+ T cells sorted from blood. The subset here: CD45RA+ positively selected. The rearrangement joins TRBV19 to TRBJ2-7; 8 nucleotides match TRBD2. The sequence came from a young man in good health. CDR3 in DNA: TGTGCCAGTACCTCCACGGGGGGGCAAACCACCTACGAGCAGTACTTC. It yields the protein CASTSTGGQTTYEQYF.